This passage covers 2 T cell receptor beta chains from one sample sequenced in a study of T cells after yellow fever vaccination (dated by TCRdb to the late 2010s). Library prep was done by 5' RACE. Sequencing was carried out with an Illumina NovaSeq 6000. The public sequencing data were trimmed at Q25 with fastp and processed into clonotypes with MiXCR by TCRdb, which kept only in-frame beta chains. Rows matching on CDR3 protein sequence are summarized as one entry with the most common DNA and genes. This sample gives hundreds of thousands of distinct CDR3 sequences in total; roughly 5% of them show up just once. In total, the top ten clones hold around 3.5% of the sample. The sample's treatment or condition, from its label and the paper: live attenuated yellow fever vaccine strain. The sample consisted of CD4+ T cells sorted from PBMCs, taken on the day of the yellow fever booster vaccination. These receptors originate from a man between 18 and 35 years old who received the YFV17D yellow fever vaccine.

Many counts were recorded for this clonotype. CDR3 sequence reads: CASSSQGSVQETQYF. The CDR3 nucleotides are TGTGCCAGCAGCTCCCAGGGGAGCGTCCAAGAGACCCAGTACTTC. The J gene is TRBJ2-5, the V gene TRBV7-8; possible D gene TRBD1, 6 bases. The CDR3 runs 15 residues. CDR1 is SGHVS, CDR2 FQNEAQ, per germline. V lost 4 bases and J lost 1, with 13 bases in between.

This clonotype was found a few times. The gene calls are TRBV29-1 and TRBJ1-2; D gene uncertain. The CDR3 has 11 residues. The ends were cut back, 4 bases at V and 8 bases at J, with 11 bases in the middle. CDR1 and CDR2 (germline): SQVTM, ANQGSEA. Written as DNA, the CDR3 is TGCAGCGTTGGGACCACGGAGGGCTACACCTTC. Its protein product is CSVGTTEGYTF.